These 16 T cell receptor beta chains were sequenced from one sample in a study of cytotoxic CD8 clonotypes in ibrutinib-treated CLL. Sequencing used immunoSEQ multiplex PCR; TCRdb keeps in-frame clones, though not all of them. The sample lists fewer than 85,000 clones; around 79% were seen once. This material consisted of PBMCs, taken after 12 months of ibrutinib treatment. The receptors stem from a human donor with chronic lymphocytic leukemia.

This clone was recorded only once. This chain joins TRBV6-5 and TRBJ1-2; D unresolved. This CDR3 spans 12 amino acids. The V and J ends lost 0 bases and 7 bases respectively, with 6 bases between them. CDR1 and CDR2 from the germline V gene are MNHEY and SVGAGI. The CDR3, as DNA: TGTGCCAGCAGTTACTCCGGAGCTGGCTACACCTTC. The encoded protein is CASSYSGAGYTF.

The chain carries TRBV11-2 and TRBJ2-7; 8 positions agree with TRBD1. The CDR3 extends over 13 amino acids. The V and J ends lost 3 bases and 6 bases, in that order; junction bases with no gene match: 4. The germline V gene has CDR1 SGHAT and CDR2 FQNNGV. CDR3 sequence: CASSFDRGSEQYF. CDR3 coding DNA: TGTGCCAGCAGCTTTGACAGGGGCAGCGAGCAGTACTTC. Filled out from reference TRBV11-2 and TRBJ2-7, the complete variable domain reads EAGVAQSPRYKIIEKRQSVAFWCNPISGHATLYWYQQILGQGPKLLIQFQNNGVVDDSQLPKDRFSAERLKGVDSTLKIQPAKLEDSAVYLCASSFDRGSEQYFGPGTRLTVT.

The rearrangement uses TRBV12-5 and TRBJ1-3; TRBD1 matches at 9 bases. The CDR3 extends over 15 amino acids. CDR1 and CDR2 (germline): LGHNT, FRNRAP. Trimming took 5 bases from V and 4 from J; bases not matched to a gene: 6. The CDR3 coding sequence is TGTGCTAGTGGTCCGGGACAGGGACGAGGAAACACCATATATTTT. Protein: CASGPGQGRGNTIYF.

The chain links TRBV7-2 to TRBJ1-1, with D unclear. Germline V gene sequence: CDR1 SGHTA, CDR2 FQGNSA. The germline V and J ends were trimmed by 5 bases and 1 base, with 2 bases remaining between them. The CDR3 extends over 11 amino acids. The CDR3 here is CASSRNTEAFF. The CDR3, as DNA: TGTGCCAGCAGCCGGAACACTGAAGCTTTCTTT.

The chain combines TRBV11-2 with TRBJ2-7; 8 bases align to TRBD1. Germline assignment: CDR1 SGHAT and CDR2 FQNNGV. The CDR3 has 15 amino acids. V dropped 5 bases and J dropped 4; count of bases not matched to a gene: 10. The CDR3 is CASSPDPTGAYEQYF. In nucleotides, the CDR3 is TGTGCCAGCAGCCCCGATCCGACAGGGGCTTACGAGCAGTACTTC.

The V call is TRBV5-1, the J call TRBJ2-7; 8 positions agree with TRBD1. The CDR3 runs 14 residues. Germline trimming cut 4 bases from V and 3 bases from J; bases unmatched to any gene: 6. Germline V gene sequence: CDR1 SGHRS, CDR2 YFSETQ. The CDR3 sequence: CASSAQTGVYEQYF. CDR3 sequence (DNA): TGCGCCAGCAGCGCCCAGACAGGGGTCTACGAGCAGTACTTC.

This clone was observed a handful of times. In DNA, the CDR3 is TGTGCCAGCAGCTTTGCCGGTTACTACGAGCAGTACTTC. It translates to CASSFAGYYEQYF. The chain is built from TRBV7-9 and TRBJ2-7; D remains ambiguous. With 3 bases removed from V and 3 bases from J, the gap between germline ends came to 9 bases. The CDR3 is 13 residues long. Per the germline V gene, CDR1 is SEHNR and CDR2 is FQNEAQ (reference sequence).

This clone was counted between two and nine times. The chain combines TRBV30 with TRBJ2-2; D call uncertain. Germline CDR1 GTSNPN, CDR2 SVGIG (reference sequence). Trimming left V 2 bases short and J 0 bases short, with 19 bases between. The length of the CDR3 is 18 residues. The chain's CDR3 is CAWSRGPTTFSNTGELFF. Written as DNA, the CDR3 is TGTGCCTGGAGTCGCGGACCAACAACCTTCTCGAACACCGGGGAGCTGTTTTTT.

The chain links TRBV7-2 to TRBJ2-7, with 7 bases identical to TRBD2. The CDR3 totals 14 residues. The trim removed 1 base at V and 5 bases at J, leaving 5 bases unmatched. Germline CDR1 and CDR2: SGHTA and FQGNSA. The CDR3 loop reads CASSLGGGLHEQYF. CDR3 nucleotide sequence: TGTGCCAGCAGCTTAGGGGGGGGACTCCACGAGCAGTACTTC.

This clone qualifies as medium-sized (0.01 to 0.1%). The V call is TRBV7-3, the J call TRBJ2-1, with TRBD2 matching over 7 bases. Trimming removed 5 bases from V and 1 base from J; junction bases left unmatched: 5. Germline-derived CDR1 and CDR2 are SGHTA and FQGTGA. This CDR3 has 15 residues. CDR3 residues: CASSVQRGSYNEQFF. The CDR3 DNA follows: TGTGCCAGCAGCGTTCAGCGGGGTTCCTACAATGAGCAGTTCTTC.

The rearrangement joins TRBV6-6 to TRBJ1-5, with 8 bases matching TRBD1. There are 14 residues in the CDR3. CDR1 and CDR2 from the germline V gene are MNHNY and SVGAGI (reference sequence). After removal of 6 bases from V and 6 bases from J, the junction contained 7 bases not matched to a gene. The CDR3 region has the DNA TGTGCCAGCAGCCCGACAGGGGAGACTCAGCCCCAGCATTTT. As protein: CASSPTGETQPQHF.

The chain is built from TRBV10-3 and TRBJ2-3, with 10 bases matching TRBD2. Germline trimming cut 6 bases from V and 6 bases from J; bases unmatched to any gene: 12. This CDR3 has 16 amino acids. Germline V CDR1 and CDR2: ENHRY, SYGVKD. CDR3 amino acids: CAIRGLASGSGDTQYF. DNA of the CDR3: TGTGCCATCAGGGGGCTGGCTAGCGGGAGTGGCGATACGCAGTATTTT.

The rearrangement links TRBV9 to TRBJ1-4; D remains ambiguous. The V gene lost 7 bases and the J gene lost 8 bases, with 12 bases spanning the gap. The CDR3 sequence is 12 residues long. Per the germline V gene, CDR1 is SGDLS and CDR2 is YYNGEE. CDR3 residues: CASSLNGEKLFF. The CDR3 nucleotides are TGTGCCAGCTCCCTAAATGGGGAAAAACTGTTTTTT.

Only one count was recorded for this clone. The rearrangement uses TRBV4-2 and TRBJ1-4, with D tentatively TRBD1 (6 bases). V was shortened by 2 bases and J by 0 bases, with 10 bases between the two germline ends. The CDR3 is 16 residues long. CDR1 and CDR2 (germline): LGHNA, YNFKEQ. This CDR3 is CASSQPTGTTNEKLFF. CDR3 coding DNA: TGTGCCAGCAGCCAACCTACAGGGACAACTAATGAAAAACTGTTTTTT.

This chain connects TRBV4-3 to TRBJ1-2; 10 bases map to TRBD1. The CDR3 is 16 amino acids. CDR1 LGHNA and CDR2 YSLEER come from the germline V gene. The V and J ends lost 3 bases and 4 bases, in that order; junction bases with no gene match: 8. The DNA for the CDR3 is TGCGCCAGCAGCCAGGCCGACAGGGGGCTGGCCTATGGCTACACCTTC. Translated: CASSQADRGLAYGYTF.

The chain has TRBV4-2 and TRBJ1-6, with D perhaps matching TRBD1 (5 bases). Trimming took 0 bases from V and 9 from J, leaving 18 bases between them. CDR3 length equals 17 residues. Germline V gene lookup returns CDR1 LGHNA and CDR2 YNFKEQ. CDR3: CASSQDGFGVRGSPLHF. CDR3 DNA: TGTGCCAGCAGCCAAGATGGTTTTGGGGTGAGGGGTTCACCCCTCCACTTT.